This is a list of T cell receptor beta chains from one sample in a study of cytomegalovirus exposure and HLA in healthy donors. Libraries were prepared by immunoSEQ multiplex PCR; TCRdb keeps only in-frame clonotypes and omits some of them. Among approximately 200,000 clones listed, approximately 82% were seen once. Sequenced: PBMCs. These receptors all stem from a woman aged 25 to 39 in good health and CMV-seropositive. The CDR3 runs from the conserved cysteine through the conserved F or W. D genes are given only for firm matches. Rows may omit the clone size; those that give it use once, few, many or a size class.

abundance	d_gene	j_gene	v_gene	CDR3aa	CDR3nt
few	.	TRBJ2-2	TRBV5-4	CASSSQGFTGELFF	TGTGCCAGCAGCTCTCAGGGGTTCACCGGGGAGCTGTTTTTT
.	.	TRBJ2-1	TRBV27	CASSLSVYNEQFF	TGTGCCAGCAGTTTATCCGTATACAATGAGCAGTTCTTC
.	TRBD2	TRBJ2-5	TRBV27	CASSPRLAAEETQYF	TGTGCCAGCAGTCCACGACTAGCGGCAGAAGAGACCCAGTACTTC
.	.	TRBJ1-5	TRBV15	CATSSEPRGDQPQHF	TGTGCCACCAGCAGTGAGCCGCGGGGGGATCAGCCCCAGCATTTT
.	.	TRBJ1-1	TRBV5-1	CASSLTGSTEAFF	TGCGCCAGCAGCTTGACGGGGTCCACTGAAGCTTTCTTT
.	.	TRBJ1-1	TRBV6-5	CASSPRWGEAFF	TGTGCCAGCAGTCCCCGGTGGGGCGAAGCTTTCTTT
.	.	TRBJ1-3	TRBV6-5	CASSYGPLGGNTIYF	TGTGCCAGCAGTTACGGGCCCTTAGGTGGAAACACCATATATTTT
.	.	TRBJ1-4	TRBV28	CASRTGGSNEKLFF	TGTGCCAGCAGGACGGGGGGTTCGAATGAAAAACTGTTTTTT
.	.	TRBJ1-5	TRBV5-6	CASSWGREGPQHF	TGTGCCAGCAGCTGGGGGCGAGAAGGGCCCCAGCATTTT
.	.	TRBJ2-6	TRBV6-5	CASRPDFSGANVLTF	TGTGCCAGCAGACCTGACTTCTCTGGGGCCAACGTCCTGACTTTC
.	.	TRBJ2-7	TRBV6-6	CASSYTISSYEQYF	TGTGCCAGCAGTTACACAATCTCTTCCTACGAGCAGTACTTC
.	TRBD1	TRBJ2-7	TRBV18	CASSPTGTGDYEQYF	TGTGCCAGCTCACCGACCGGGACAGGGGACTACGAGCAGTACTTC
.	TRBD2	TRBJ2-3	TRBV2	CASSETGTRGADTQYF	TGTGCCAGCAGTGAAACCGGGACTAGAGGTGCGGATACGCAGTATTTT
.	.	TRBJ1-1	TRBV7-8	CASSTARGTEAFF	TGTGCCAGCAGCACGGCCCGGGGGACTGAAGCTTTCTTT
.	.	TRBJ1-5	TRBV19	CASSMFGGYQPQHF	TGTGCCAGTAGTATGTTCGGAGGATATCAGCCCCAGCATTTT
.	TRBD1	TRBJ1-2	TRBV7-2	CASSPTGGSSGYTF	TGTGCCAGCAGCCCTACAGGGGGGTCGAGTGGCTACACCTTC
.	TRBD2	TRBJ2-7	TRBV7-2	CASSLANNDRLAGVVEQYF	TGTGCCAGCAGCTTAGCTAACAACGATCGACTAGCGGGAGTGGTCGAGCAGTACTTC
.	.	TRBJ1-3	TRBV4-2	CASSQDSSVRGSGNTIYF	TGTGCCAGCAGCCAAGATTCCTCTGTCAGGGGCTCTGGAAACACCATATATTTT
.	.	TRBJ2-5	TRBV9	CASSVGAAKETQYF	TGTGCCAGCAGCGTAGGGGCAGCCAAAGAGACCCAGTACTTC
.	.	TRBJ2-3	TRBV19	CASATEGRGVDTQYF	TGTGCCAGTGCGACCGAGGGTCGTGGGGTAGATACGCAGTATTTT
.	.	TRBJ2-7	TRBV15	CATSRPSTPLYEQYF	TGTGCCACCAGCAGACCTAGCACTCCTCTTTACGAGCAGTACTTC
once	TRBD1	TRBJ2-7	TRBV14	CASSPPGTVPQEQYF	TGTGCCAGCAGCCCCCCTGGGACAGTCCCTCAGGAGCAGTACTTC
.	.	TRBJ1-1	TRBV4-1	CASSPSPGGTEAFF	TGCGCCAGCAGCCCTTCACCGGGGGGGACTGAAGCTTTCTTT
.	TRBD1	TRBJ2-7	TRBV19	CASSPQTGGFYEQYF	TGTGCCAGTAGCCCACAGACAGGGGGTTTCTACGAGCAGTACTTC
.	TRBD2	TRBJ2-7	TRBV7-9	CASGGEYEQYF	TGTGCCAGCGGGGGGGAATACGAGCAGTACTTC
.	.	TRBJ2-7	TRBV27	CASSWAPDRSYEQYF	TGTGCCAGCAGTTGGGCCCCCGACAGGTCTTACGAGCAGTACTTC
.	.	TRBJ2-3	TRBV14	CASSPHTGADTQYF	TGTGCCAGCAGCCCCCACACAGGAGCGGATACGCAGTATTTT
once	.	TRBJ1-4	TRBV27	CASSLNAGEKLFF	TGTGCCAGCAGTTTAAACGCAGGAGAAAAACTGTTTTTT
.	TRBD2	TRBJ2-1	TRBV2	CASSRLAGSYNEQFF	TGTGCCAGCTCCCGACTAGCGGGAAGCTACAATGAGCAGTTCTTC
once	TRBD1	TRBJ1-2	TRBV15	CATSRDLGQEYGYTF	TGTGCCACCAGCAGAGATCTGGGACAGGAATATGGCTACACCTTC
.	.	TRBJ2-3	TRBV27	CASSSGTYIDTQYF	TGTGCCAGCAGTTCCGGGACATACATAGATACGCAGTATTTT
.	.	TRBJ1-2	TRBV27	CASSRTRSDYGYTF	TGTGCCAGCAGCCGGACACGGTCAGACTATGGCTACACCTTC
.	.	TRBJ2-5	TRBV27	CASSPTRGHREETQYF	TGTGCCAGCAGTCCCACCCGGGGACACAGGGAGGAGACCCAGTACTTC
.	TRBD1	TRBJ2-1	TRBV28	CASSLAGQGTLNEQFF	TGTGCCAGCAGTTTAGCGGGACAGGGGACACTCAATGAGCAGTTCTTC
.	.	TRBJ2-3	TRBV6-5	CASSLRTGTDTQYF	TGTGCCAGCAGTCTTCGGACAGGCACAGATACGCAGTATTTT
.	.	TRBJ1-2	TRBV5-1	CASSADSHYGYTF	TGCGCCAGCAGCGCGGACAGCCACTATGGCTACACCTTC
.	.	TRBJ1-2	TRBV6-5	CASSPADSYGYTF	TGTGCCAGCAGCCCCGCAGACTCCTATGGCTACACCTTC
.	.	TRBJ2-6	TRBV2	CASSVAPRGANVLTF	TGTGCCAGCAGTGTGGCACCCCGAGGGGCCAACGTCCTGACTTTC
.	.	TRBJ2-4	TRBV5-1	CASSLQGLLDIQYF	TGCGCCAGCAGCTTGCAGGGTCTTTTGGACATTCAGTACTTC
.	.	TRBJ2-1	TRBV9	CASSLDGSVHNEQFF	TGTGCCAGCAGCCTTGACGGGAGTGTCCACAATGAGCAGTTCTTC